This T cell receptor beta chain emerged from a study of identifying expanded T cells in peripheral blood. Profiling relied on immunoSEQ multiplex PCR, and the TCRdb table lists in-frame clones only, not all of them. Among some 93,000 clones listed, approximately 86% were seen once. Germline V CDR1 and CDR2: MNHNS, SASEGT. Trimming left V 2 bases short and J 5 bases short, with 12 bases between. CDR3 size: 15 residues. The sequencing input was blood. This chain uses TRBV6-1 with TRBJ2-2, with D perhaps matching TRBD1 (5 bases). This clonotype originated in a person aged 18 to 70 in good health. The CDR3 nucleotides are TGTGCCAGCAGTGAAAGGGGTGTGGGTACCGGGGAGCTGTTTTTT. It specifies CASSERGVGTGELFF.